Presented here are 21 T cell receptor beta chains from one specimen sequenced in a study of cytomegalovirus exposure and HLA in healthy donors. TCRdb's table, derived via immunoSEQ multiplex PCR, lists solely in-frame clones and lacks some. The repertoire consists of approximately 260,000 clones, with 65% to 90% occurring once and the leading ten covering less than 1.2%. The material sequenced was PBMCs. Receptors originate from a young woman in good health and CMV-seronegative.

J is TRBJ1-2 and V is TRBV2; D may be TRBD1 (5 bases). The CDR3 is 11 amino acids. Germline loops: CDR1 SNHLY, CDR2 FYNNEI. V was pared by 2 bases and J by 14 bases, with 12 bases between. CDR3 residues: CASSENSRATF. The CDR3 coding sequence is TGTGCCAGCAGTGAAAATTCCAGGGCTACCTTC.

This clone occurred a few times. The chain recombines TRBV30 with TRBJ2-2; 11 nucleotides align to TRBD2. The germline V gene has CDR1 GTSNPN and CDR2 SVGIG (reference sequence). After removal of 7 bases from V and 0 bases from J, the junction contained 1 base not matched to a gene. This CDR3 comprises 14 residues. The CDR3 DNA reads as TGTGCCTTGACTAGCGGGACGAACACCGGGGAGCTGTTTTTT. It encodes CALTSGTNTGELFF.

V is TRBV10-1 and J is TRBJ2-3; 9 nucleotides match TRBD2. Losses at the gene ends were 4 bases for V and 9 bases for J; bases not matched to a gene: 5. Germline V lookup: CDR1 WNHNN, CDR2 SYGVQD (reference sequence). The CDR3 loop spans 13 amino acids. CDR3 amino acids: CASSVGLAGTQYF. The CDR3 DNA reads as TGCGCCAGCAGTGTGGGACTAGCTGGGACGCAGTATTTT.

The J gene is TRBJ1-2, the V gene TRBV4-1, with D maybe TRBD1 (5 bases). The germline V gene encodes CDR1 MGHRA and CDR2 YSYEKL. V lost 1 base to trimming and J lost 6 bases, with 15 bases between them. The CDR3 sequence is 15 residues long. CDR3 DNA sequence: TGCGCCAGCAGCCAAGTTGGGGGGAGGAGAAATGGCTACACCTTC. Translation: CASSQVGGRRNGYTF.

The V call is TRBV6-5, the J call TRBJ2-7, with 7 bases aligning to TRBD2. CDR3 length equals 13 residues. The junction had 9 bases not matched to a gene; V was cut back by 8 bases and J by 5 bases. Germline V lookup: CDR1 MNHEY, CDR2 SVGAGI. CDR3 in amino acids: CASSRTGGHEQYF. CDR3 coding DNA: TGTGCCAGCTCTCGGACGGGGGGACACGAGCAGTACTTC.

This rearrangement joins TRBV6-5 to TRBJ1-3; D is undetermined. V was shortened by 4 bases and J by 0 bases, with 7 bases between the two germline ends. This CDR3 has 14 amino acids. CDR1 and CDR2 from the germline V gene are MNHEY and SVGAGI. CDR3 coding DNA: TGTGCCAGCAGTTCTGTCGGCTCTGGAAACACCATATATTTT. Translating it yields CASSSVGSGNTIYF.

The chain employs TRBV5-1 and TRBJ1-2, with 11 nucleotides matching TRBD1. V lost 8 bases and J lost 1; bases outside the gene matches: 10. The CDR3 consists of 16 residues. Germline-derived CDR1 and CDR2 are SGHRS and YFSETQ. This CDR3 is CASLPDRGRLNYGYTF. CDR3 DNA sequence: TGCGCCAGTCTGCCGGACAGGGGGCGTCTTAACTATGGCTACACCTTC.

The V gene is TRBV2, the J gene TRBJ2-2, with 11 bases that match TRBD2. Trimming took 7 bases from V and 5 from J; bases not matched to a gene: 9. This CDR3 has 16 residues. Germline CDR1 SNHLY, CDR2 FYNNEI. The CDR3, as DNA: TGTGCCAGCATCACTAGCGGGAGTAGAAGGACCGGGGAGCTGTTTTTT. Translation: CASITSGSRRTGELFF.

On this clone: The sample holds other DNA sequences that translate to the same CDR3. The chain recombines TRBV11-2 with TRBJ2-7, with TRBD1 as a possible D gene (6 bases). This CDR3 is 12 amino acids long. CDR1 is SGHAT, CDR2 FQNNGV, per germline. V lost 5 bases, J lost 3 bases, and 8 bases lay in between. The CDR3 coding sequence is TGTGCCAGCAGCCTACAGGGCTACGAGCAGTACTTC. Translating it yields CASSLQGYEQYF.

CDR3 DNA: TGCGCCAGCAGCCAAGAACGACGGGGGTTCTATGGCTACACCTTC. It specifies CASSQERRGFYGYTF. The rearrangement links TRBV4-3 to TRBJ1-2; D possibly corresponds to TRBD1 (5 bases). V gave up 0 bases and J gave up 4 bases, with 12 bases separating them. The length of the CDR3 is 15 residues. Germline V lookup: CDR1 LGHNA, CDR2 YSLEER.

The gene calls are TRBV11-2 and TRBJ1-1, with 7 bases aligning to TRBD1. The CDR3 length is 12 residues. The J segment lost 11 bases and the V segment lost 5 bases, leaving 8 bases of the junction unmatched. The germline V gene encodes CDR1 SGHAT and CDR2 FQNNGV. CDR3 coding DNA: TGTGCCAGCAGCCCCCAGGGGGTGGTGGCTTTCTTT. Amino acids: CASSPQGVVAFF.

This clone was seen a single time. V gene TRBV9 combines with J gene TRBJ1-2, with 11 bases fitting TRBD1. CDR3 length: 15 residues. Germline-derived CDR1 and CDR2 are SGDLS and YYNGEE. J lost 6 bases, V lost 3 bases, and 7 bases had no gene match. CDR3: CASSAGTGGINGYTF. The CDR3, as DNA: TGTGCCAGCAGCGCTGGGACAGGGGGAATTAATGGCTACACCTTC.

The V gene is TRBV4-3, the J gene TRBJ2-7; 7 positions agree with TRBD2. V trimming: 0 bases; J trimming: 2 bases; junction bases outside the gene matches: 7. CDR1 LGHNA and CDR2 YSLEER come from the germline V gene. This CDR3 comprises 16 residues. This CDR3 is CASSQDRTGLAYEQYF. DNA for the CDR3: TGCGCCAGCAGCCAAGATCGTACCGGACTAGCCTACGAGCAGTACTTC.

The CDR3: CASSRNEYGLARTDTQYF. The CDR3 DNA is TGTGCCAGCTCACGGAACGAATATGGACTAGCGCGCACAGATACGCAGTATTTT. The V gene is TRBV18, the J gene TRBJ2-3, with TRBD2 matching 9 bases. Unmatched junction bases numbered 12, after V lost 4 bases and J lost 1 base. Germline lookup yields CDR1 KGHSH and CDR2 LQKENI. The CDR3 runs to 18 residues.

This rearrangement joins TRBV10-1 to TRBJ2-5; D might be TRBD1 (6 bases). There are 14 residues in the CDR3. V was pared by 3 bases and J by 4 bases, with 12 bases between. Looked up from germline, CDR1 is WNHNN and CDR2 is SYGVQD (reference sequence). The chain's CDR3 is CASSDGRRGETQYF. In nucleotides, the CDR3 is TGCGCCAGCAGTGACGGACGCAGGGGAGAGACCCAGTACTTC.

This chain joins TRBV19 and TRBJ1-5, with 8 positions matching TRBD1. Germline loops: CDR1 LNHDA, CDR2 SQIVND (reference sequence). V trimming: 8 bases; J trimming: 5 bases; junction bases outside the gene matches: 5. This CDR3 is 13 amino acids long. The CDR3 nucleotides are TGTGCCAGTGCAGGGGGCTCCTATCAGCCCCAGCATTTT. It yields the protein CASAGGSYQPQHF. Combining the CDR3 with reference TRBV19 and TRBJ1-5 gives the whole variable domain DGGITQSPKYLFRKEGQNVTLSCEQNLNHDAMYWYRQDPGQGLRLIYYSQIVNDFQKGDIAEGYSVSREKKESFPLTVTSAQKNPTAFYLCASAGGSYQPQHFGDGTRLSIL.

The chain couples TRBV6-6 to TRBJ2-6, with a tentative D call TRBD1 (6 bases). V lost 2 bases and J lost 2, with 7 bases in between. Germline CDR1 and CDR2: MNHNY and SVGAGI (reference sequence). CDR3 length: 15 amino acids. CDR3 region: CASSYEGAGANVLTF. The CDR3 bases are TGTGCCAGCAGTTACGAGGGGGCTGGGGCCAACGTCCTGACTTTC.

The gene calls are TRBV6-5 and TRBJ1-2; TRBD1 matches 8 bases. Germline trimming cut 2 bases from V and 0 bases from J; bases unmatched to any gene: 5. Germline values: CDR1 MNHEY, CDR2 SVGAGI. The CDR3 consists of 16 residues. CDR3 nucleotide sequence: TGTGCCAGCAGTTACCAGGGGGCCCTAACTAACTATGGCTACACCTTC. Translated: CASSYQGALTNYGYTF.

CDR3 DNA sequence: TGTGCCAGCAGTCCCCCCGGGGAGGGGCGATATGGCTACACCTTC. This gives the protein CASSPPGEGRYGYTF. This sequence joins TRBV28 and TRBJ1-2; D is possibly TRBD1 (5 bases). Trimming removed 5 bases at V and 5 bases at J, with 18 bases between. Looked up from germline, CDR1 is MDHEN and CDR2 is SYDVKM. The CDR3 has 15 amino acids.

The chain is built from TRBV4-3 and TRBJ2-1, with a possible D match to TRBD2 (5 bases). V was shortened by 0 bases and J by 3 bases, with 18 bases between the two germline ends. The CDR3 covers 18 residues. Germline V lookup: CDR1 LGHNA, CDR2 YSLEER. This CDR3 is CASSQDEGIGRYYNEQFF. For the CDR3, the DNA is TGCGCCAGCAGCCAAGATGAGGGTATCGGGCGGTACTACAATGAGCAGTTCTTC.

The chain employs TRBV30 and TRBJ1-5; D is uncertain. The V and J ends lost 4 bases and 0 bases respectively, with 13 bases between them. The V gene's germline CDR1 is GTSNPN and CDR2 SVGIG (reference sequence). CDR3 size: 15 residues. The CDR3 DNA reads TGTGCCTGGACCCACGGTTCATCTAGCAATCAGCCCCAGCATTTT. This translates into CAWTHGSSSNQPQHF.